This is a list of T cell receptor beta chains from one sample in a study of blood T cell repertoires in COVID-19. The table came from immunoSEQ multiplex PCR; TCRdb's copy has only in-frame clones and leaves some out. The top ten clones hold more than 6% of a sample with 150,000 to 200,000 clones, approximately 86% of them seen once. The sequenced sample consisted of peripheral blood. The receptors here all came from a woman in her thirties or forties with COVID-19, enrolled during active disease. The CDR3 runs from the conserved cysteine through the conserved F or W. D genes are given only for firm matches. Clone sizes are given selectively: once, few, many, or a class where the clone is expanded.

>15|TRBV28|TRBD2|-|TRBJ2-7
TGTGCCAGCAGTTTTGCTAGCGGGAGGAGTGACGAGCAGTACTTC
CASSFASGRSDEQYF
>15|TRBV3-1/TRBV3-2|-|-|TRBJ1-2
TGTGCCAGCAGCCAAGGCATTCAGGGGAACTATGGCTACACCTTC
CASSQGIQGNYGYTF
>14|TRBV6-1|-|-|TRBJ2-3
TGTGCCAGCAGTGAAATGGGGGGTTCAGATACGCAGTATTTT
CASSEMGGSDTQYF
>15|TRBV4-2|-|few|TRBJ2-1
TGTGCCAGCAGCCAAGACGAACAGGGTTACAATGAGCAGTTCTTC
CASSQDEQGYNEQFF
>14|TRBV27|-|-|TRBJ2-7
TGTGCCAGCGGCCGGGACTGGTCCTCATACGAGCAGTACTTC
CASGRDWSSYEQYF
>11|TRBV28|-|-|TRBJ1-4
TGTGCCAGCAGTTCTAGGGAAAAACTGTTTTTT
CASSSREKLFF
>15|TRBV27|-|-|TRBJ1-5
TGTGCCAGCGGGGACACGTCCCTTGGCAATCAGCCCCAGCATTTT
CASGDTSLGNQPQHF
>12|TRBV12-3/TRBV12-4|-|-|TRBJ2-1
TGTGCCAGCAGTGCCAGGAACGTAGGGCAGTTCTTC
CASSARNVGQFF
>14|TRBV28|TRBD2|-|TRBJ2-7
TGTGCCAGCGTACTAGCGGGACGCTCCTACGAGCAGTACTTC
CASVLAGRSYEQYF
>16|TRBV2|-|few|TRBJ2-5
TGTGCCAGCAGTGAAGCTCGCACTAGCCGACAAAAGACCCAGTACTTC
CASSEARTSRQKTQYF
>16|TRBV27|TRBD2|-|TRBJ2-7
TGTGCCAGCAGTTTCTTGACTAGCGGGAGGTACCACGAGCAGTACTTC
CASSFLTSGRYHEQYF
>13|TRBV5-8|TRBD1|-|TRBJ2-1
TGTGCCAGCAGCAAAACAGGGGGCATTGAGCAGTTCTTC
CASSKTGGIEQFF
>15|TRBV9|TRBD1|-|TRBJ2-1
TGTGCCAGCAGCCCCAGGACAGGGGACTACAATGAGCAGTTCTTC
CASSPRTGDYNEQFF
>14|TRBV15|-|-|TRBJ2-3
TGTGCCACCAGCGAACTCCCTGAGGCAGATACGCAGTATTTT
CATSELPEADTQYF
>14|TRBV19|TRBD1|few|TRBJ1-2
TGTGCCAGTAGTACTGGACAGGGGAACTATGGCTACACCTTC
CASSTGQGNYGYTF
>16|TRBV9|-|-|TRBJ1-1
TGTGCCAGCAGCGTAGATGTGGGGGGGTGGAACACTGAAGCTTTCTTT
CASSVDVGGWNTEAFF
>13|TRBV2|-|-|TRBJ2-1
TGTGCCAGCAGTGAACAGGGATACAATGAGCAGTTCTTC
CASSEQGYNEQFF
>14|TRBV7-4|TRBD2|-|TRBJ2-5
TGTGCCAGCAGCACAGGACTAGCGGGAGCGACCCAGTACTTC
CASSTGLAGATQYF
>15|TRBV2|-|-|TRBJ2-6
TGTGCCAGCAGTGAGAGGAGCTCTGGGGCCAACGTCCTGACTTTC
CASSERSSGANVLTF
>15|TRBV30|-|few|TRBJ2-1
TGTGCCTGGAGTGAATACACAGGCTCCTACAATGAGCAGTTCTTC
CAWSEYTGSYNEQFF
>17|TRBV4-2|TRBD2|many|TRBJ2-1
TGTGCCAGCAGCCCCGTAGCCGGGGAACGGGGGGAAAATGAGCAGTTCTTC
CASSPVAGERGENEQFF
>15|TRBV18|-|once|TRBJ1-2
TGTGCCAGCTCACCACGAGATCTCGGGTGGGGCGGCTACACCTTC
CASSPRDLGWGGYTF
>16|TRBV27|-|few|TRBJ2-2
TGTGCCAGCAGTTTGGGGAGACTGGAGAACACCGGGGAGCTGTTTTTT
CASSLGRLENTGELFF
>15|TRBV7-9|-|-|TRBJ1-2
TGTGCCAGCAGCTTAGAAACAGACGCTAACTATGGCTACACCTTC
CASSLETDANYGYTF
>18|TRBV29-1|-|once|TRBJ2-1
TGCAGCGTTGAACGGGACAGACTAGAGGGTATGGCCTACAATGAGCAGTTCTTC
CSVERDRLEGMAYNEQFF
>15|TRBV5-8|TRBD1|-|TRBJ1-2
TGTGCCAGCAGCTCCGCGGGACAGGGGAAATATGGCTACACCTTC
CASSSAGQGKYGYTF
>12|TRBV30|-|few|TRBJ2-1
TGTGCCTGGAGTAGAACTAGCACTGAGCAGTTCTTC
CAWSRTSTEQFF
>15|TRBV6-2/TRBV6-3|TRBD1|-|TRBJ1-4
TGTGCCAGCAGTTACGACAGGGGGCCTAATGAAAAACTGTTTTTT
CASSYDRGPNEKLFF
>16|TRBV9|TRBD2|-|TRBJ2-3
TGTGCCAGCAGGAGGGGACTAGGGGTGCCCACAGATACGCAGTATTTT
CASRRGLGVPTDTQYF
>17|TRBV3-1/TRBV3-2|-|once|TRBJ2-3
TGTGCCAGCAGCCAAGACCGGCGGGAAGGGAGCACAGATACGCAGTATTTT
CASSQDRREGSTDTQYF
>16|TRBV6-5|TRBD2|-|TRBJ2-3
TGTGCCAGCAGTTGGGGACTAGGCCGGGACACAGATACGCAGTATTTT
CASSWGLGRDTDTQYF
>14|TRBV15|TRBD1|once|TRBJ2-5
TGTGCCACCAGCGAACAGGGGAGTAGAGAGACCCAGTACTTC
CATSEQGSRETQYF
>14|TRBV7-9|-|once|TRBJ2-1
TGTGCCAGCAGCTTAACGGGGAAGGGCGATGAGCAGTTCTTC
CASSLTGKGDEQFF
>14|TRBV30|-|-|TRBJ2-3
TGTGCCTGGAGTGACCTCCCAGGGGGAGGTCCGCAGTATTTT
CAWSDLPGGGPQYF
>17|TRBV5-1|TRBD2|-|TRBJ2-7
TGCGCCAGCAGCTTGGATTCTGAGACTAGCGGGAGAGGCGAGCAGTACTTC
CASSLDSETSGRGEQYF
>13|TRBV19|-|-|TRBJ2-3
TGTGCCAGTAGTAGCGGCGGCACAGATACGCAGTATTTT
CASSSGGTDTQYF
>15|TRBV3-1/TRBV3-2|-|-|TRBJ2-3
TGTGCCAGCAGCTCCCTCAAAGGGGCCAGAGATACGCAGTATTTT
CASSSLKGARDTQYF